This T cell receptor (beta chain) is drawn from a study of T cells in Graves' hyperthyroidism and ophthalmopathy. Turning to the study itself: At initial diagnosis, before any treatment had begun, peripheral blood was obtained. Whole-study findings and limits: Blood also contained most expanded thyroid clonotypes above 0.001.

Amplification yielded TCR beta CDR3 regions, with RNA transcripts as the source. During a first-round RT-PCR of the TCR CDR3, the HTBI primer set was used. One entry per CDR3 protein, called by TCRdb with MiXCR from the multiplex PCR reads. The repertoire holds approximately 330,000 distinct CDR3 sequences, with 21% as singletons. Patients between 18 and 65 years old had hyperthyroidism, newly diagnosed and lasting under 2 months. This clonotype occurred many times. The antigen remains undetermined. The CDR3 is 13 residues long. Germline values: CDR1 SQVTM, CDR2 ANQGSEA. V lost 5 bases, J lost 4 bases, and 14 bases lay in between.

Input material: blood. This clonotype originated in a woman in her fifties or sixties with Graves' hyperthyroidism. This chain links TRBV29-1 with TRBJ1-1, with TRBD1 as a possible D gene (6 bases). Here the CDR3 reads CSVRVGGLTEAFF. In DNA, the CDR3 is TGCAGCGTTCGAGTCGGGGGCCTCACTGAAGCTTTCTTT.